Shown below are 8 T cell receptor beta chains from a single sample sequenced in a study of human T cells and chemical hapten exposure. TCRdb re-derived calls from the RACE reads in MiXCR, one entry per CDR3 protein. The sample lists about 190,000 distinct CDR3 sequences; approximately 26% were seen once. The time point: patch test 3, about 24 weeks after DPC sensitization. The sample's treatment: therapeutic diphenylcyclopropenone sensitization with weekly scalp DPC. Specimen: whole blood, collected in connection with sensitization to the hapten diphenylcyclopropenone (DPC). These receptors were collected from a woman aged 40 to 55 with alopecia areata. Some clones in this sample may be carry-over from other donors' samples.

The CDR3 reads CSARQQGSAGKPQHF. For the CDR3, the DNA is TGCAGTGCCCGGCAACAGGGGTCAGCGGGAAAGCCCCAGCATTTT. The rearrangement links TRBV20-1 to TRBJ1-5; 7 bases are shared with TRBD1. Germline lookup yields CDR1 DFQATT and CDR2 SNEGSKA (reference sequence). Losses at the gene ends were 6 bases for V and 8 bases for J; bases not matched to a gene: 16. The CDR3 sequence is 15 residues long.

The chain has TRBV10-3 and TRBJ2-5, with 11 bases fitting TRBD1. The germline CDR1 and CDR2 sequences are ENHRY and SYGVKD. This CDR3 contains 14 residues. V lost 10 bases, J lost 1 base, and 5 bases stayed unmatched. The CDR3 bases are TGTGCCACCCAAGGGACAGGGGGCCAAGAGACCCAGTACTTC. Its translation is CATQGTGGQETQYF.

V gene TRBV6-6 combines with J gene TRBJ2-7, with a possible D match to TRBD2 (5 bases). This CDR3 has 11 amino acids. Germline CDR1 reads MNHNY; CDR2 reads SVGAGI (reference sequence). V was trimmed by 6 bases and J by 10 bases, leaving 13 bases between them. The CDR3 coding sequence is TGTGCCAGCAGCCAACTGGGAGATCAGTACTTC. Protein product: CASSQLGDQYF.

This clonotype was detected a few times. The chain links TRBV29-1 to TRBJ1-1; D is possibly TRBD1 (5 bases). Trimming took 6 bases from V and 5 from J, leaving 13 bases between them. This CDR3 comprises 12 residues. The V gene's germline CDR1 is SQVTM and CDR2 ANQGSEA. The CDR3 loop is CSVPGPRTEAFF. CDR3 coding DNA: TGCAGCGTCCCGGGACCGCGGACTGAAGCTTTCTTT.

This clonotype has a handful of counts. The rearrangement uses TRBV20-1 and TRBJ2-2, with 8 positions matching TRBD2. This CDR3 spans 13 amino acids. In germline, CDR1 is DFQATT, CDR2 SNEGSKA (reference sequence). The CDR3 nucleotides read TGCAGCGTCCGGGGGGGCCACACCGGGGAGCTGTTTTTT. Residues: CSVRGGHTGELFF.

A few counts support this clonotype. This rearrangement joins TRBV24-1 to TRBJ1-5; no reliable D call. The germline CDR1 and CDR2 sequences are KGHDR and SFDVKD. V was cut by 0 bases and J by 7 bases, with 3 bases left in between. The CDR3 is 12 residues long. This CDR3 reads CATSDLLQPQHF. For the CDR3, the DNA is TGTGCCACCAGTGATTTGCTCCAGCCCCAGCATTTT.

The V call is TRBV11-2, the J call TRBJ2-5; D perhaps matches TRBD1 (5 bases). CDR3 length: 15 amino acids. The V end lost 2 bases, the J end lost 2 bases, and 12 bases lay between the germline ends. Looked up from germline, CDR1 is SGHAT and CDR2 is FQNNGV. The CDR3 loop reads CASSLLRGIQETQYF. CDR3 nucleotide sequence: TGTGCCAGCAGCTTACTAAGGGGAATACAAGAGACCCAGTACTTC.

This clonotype was detected only a few times. V and J are TRBV24-1 and TRBJ2-2; D is unclear. The CDR3 sequence is 14 residues long. With 1 base removed from V and 5 bases from J, the gap between germline ends came to 7 bases. Germline assignment: CDR1 KGHDR and CDR2 SFDVKD. CDR3: CATSDLEATGELFF. In DNA form, the CDR3 reads TGTGCCACCAGTGATTTAGAGGCTACCGGGGAGCTGTTTTTT.